This T cell receptor (beta chain) originates from a study of tumour-infiltrating T cells in Burkitt lymphoma (dated by TCRdb to the early 2020s). For the study in its entirety: The Burkitt lymphoma cohort comprised 75 to 95 patients and spanned all epidemiological subtypes of the disease. TCR repertoire data were correlated with clinical outcome; productive clonality predicted overall and progression-free survival, independent of established prognosticators including age at diagnosis. Summary of the overall study and its limitations: Several public clonotypes shared across numerous Burkitt lymphoma patients were found, and shared tumour neoantigen selection absent from diffuse large B-cell lymphoma was thereby suggested.

The library was made by the immunoSEQ multiplex PCR assay. TCRdb holds this immuneACCESS table with in-frame rearrangements only. Some clones are missing; in checked studies, unresolved V genes explain under half, and the rest has no known cause. The sample profile shows 3,900 or so clones; 14% of them were found once. The leading ten clones occupy about 19% of the sample. This clone showed up just a few times. Its antigen is not yet known. No clone much larger than this one lies a single base away; base qualities are absent. CDR1 and CDR2 (SNHLY, FYNNEI) derive from the germline V gene. The germline ends are 5 bases apart after V is trimmed by 6 bases and J by 7 bases. The CDR3 holds 10 amino acids from the cysteine to the phenylalanine. The kept DNA is CDR3 alone, 30 bases in frame from the first base.

The specimen sequenced was tumor tissue. This chain joins TRBV2 to TRBJ2-3, with the identity of the D gene unclear. This receptor was taken from a human donor with Burkitt lymphoma. The sequence in DNA is TGTGCCAGCAGAGGAAATACGCAGTATTTT. Its coded protein is CASRGNTQYF.